The 19 T cell receptor beta chains reported below all come from one sample, sequenced in a study of identical twins. TCRdb used MiXCR to reprocess the 5' RACE reads, holding one entry per CDR3 protein. The sample has 1.5 million to 2 million distinct CDR3 sequences, about 30% seen once; the top ten hold approximately 0.25%. Specimen: cord blood. Source of these receptors: a newborn girl in good health.

This clonotype was observed a handful of times. The rearrangement joins TRBV25-1 to TRBJ1-4; TRBD1 matches at 9 bases. V trimming: 5 bases; J trimming: 5 bases; junction bases outside the gene matches: 6. CDR1 and CDR2 (germline): MGHDK, SYGVNS. This CDR3 has 15 amino acids. DNA for the CDR3: TGTGCCAGCAGTACCCGGGACAGGGCGAATGAAAAACTGTTTTTT. This encodes CASSTRDRANEKLFF.

This clonotype was counted only a few times. The V and J genes are TRBV20-1 and TRBJ2-4, with D possibly being TRBD2 (5 bases). This CDR3 spans 15 amino acids. V was shortened by 3 bases and J by 5 bases, with 17 bases between the two germline ends. Germline V lookup: CDR1 DFQATT, CDR2 SNEGSKA (reference sequence). The CDR3 DNA sequence: TGCAGTGCTAGCGACTACCTAGAGCCGCAAAACATTCAGTACTTC. Its protein product is CSASDYLEPQNIQYF.

The chain links TRBV4-2 to TRBJ1-2, with 7 nucleotides matching TRBD1. Germline values: CDR1 LGHNA, CDR2 YNFKEQ. Germline trimming cut 2 bases from V and 1 base from J; bases unmatched to any gene: 4. This CDR3 spans 15 amino acids. The CDR3 protein is CASSQRDRLNYGYTF. DNA for the CDR3: TGTGCCAGCAGCCAAAGGGACAGACTTAACTATGGCTACACCTTC.

This clonotype appeared a few times. This chain connects TRBV28 to TRBJ2-3, with 8 bases aligning to TRBD2. The germline V gene has CDR1 MDHEN and CDR2 SYDVKM. CDR3 length: 15 amino acids. The V gene end was trimmed by 3 bases and the J gene end by 4 bases; junction bases not matched to a gene: 6. CDR3 sequence (DNA): TGTGCCAGCAGTTTCCCCGGACTAGCCTCAGATACGCAGTATTTT. It specifies CASSFPGLASDTQYF.

This clonotype was observed a few times. This chain uses TRBV3-1 with TRBJ2-2; no clear D gene. The CDR3 is 14 residues long. CDR1 and CDR2 from the germline V gene are LGHDT and YNNKEL (reference sequence). V was clipped by 1 base and J by 1 base, with 4 bases between them. Here the CDR3 reads CASSQVWNTGELFF. In DNA form, the CDR3 reads TGTGCCAGCAGCCAAGTCTGGAACACCGGGGAGCTGTTTTTT.

This clonotype was seen only a few times. This sequence joins TRBV7-2 and TRBJ2-3, with 7 bases matching TRBD2. From germline, CDR1 is SGHTA and CDR2 FQGNSA. CDR3 size: 15 residues. V trimming: 4 bases; J trimming: 3 bases; junction bases outside the gene matches: 7. The CDR3 region has the DNA TGTGCCAGCAGCTCAGAGCGGGAAATAACAGATACGCAGTATTTT. This sequence encodes CASSSEREITDTQYF.

The rearrangement links TRBV29-1 to TRBJ1-1, with unresolved D. The CDR3 loop spans 13 amino acids. The V end was cut by 4 bases, the J end by 0 bases, with 9 bases between. The V gene's germline CDR1 is SQVTM and CDR2 ANQGSEA. The CDR3 DNA reads TGCAGCGTTGCTCCCAGGATGAACACTGAAGCTTTCTTT. Encoded protein: CSVAPRMNTEAFF. Based on the CDR3 plus reference TRBV29-1 and TRBJ1-1, the full variable domain is SAVISQKPSRDICQRGTSLTIQCQVDSQVTMMFWYRQQPGQSLTLIATANQGSEATYESGFVIDKFPISRPNLTFSTLTVSNMSPEDSSIYLCSVAPRMNTEAFFGQGTRLTVV.

The chain uses TRBV10-3 and TRBJ2-7; tentatively, D is TRBD1 or TRBD2 (6 bases each). CDR3 length: 15 residues. Germline CDR1 is ENHRY and CDR2 is SYGVKD. V was shortened by 4 bases and J by 0 bases, with 13 bases between the two germline ends. CDR3: CAISVGRGGSYEQYF. The CDR3 region has the DNA TGTGCCATCAGTGTAGGCAGGGGAGGCTCCTACGAGCAGTACTTC.

This chain links TRBV24-1 with TRBJ2-4, with D perhaps assigned TRBD1 or TRBD2 (5 bases each). The length of the CDR3 is 15 residues. The germline gives CDR1 KGHDR, CDR2 SFDVKD. The ends were cut back, 2 bases at V and 5 bases at J, with 12 bases in the middle. In DNA form, the CDR3 reads TGTGCCACCAGTGATTCCGGGACGGCTGAAAACATTCAGTACTTC. As protein: CATSDSGTAENIQYF.

The CDR3 spells CASRRLGASAYEQYF. Written as DNA, the CDR3 is TGTGCCAGCAGACGTCTTGGCGCTAGCGCCTACGAGCAGTACTTC. V usage is TRBV28 and J usage is TRBJ2-7, with D tentatively TRBD2 (6 bases). Trimming pared 6 bases from V and 2 bases from J, leaving 17 bases between. The CDR3 extends over 15 amino acids. CDR1 and CDR2 from the germline V gene are MDHEN and SYDVKM.

This sequence joins TRBV12-3 or TRBV12-4 and TRBJ2-3; D call uncertain. The germline V and J ends were trimmed by 3 bases and 6 bases, with 13 bases remaining between them. This CDR3 is built from 14 residues. The CDR3 region has the DNA TGTGCCAGCAGTTTCCTAGACCGGTGGGATACGCAGTATTTT. Protein: CASSFLDRWDTQYF.

In its sample, this clonotype was seen a few times. The rearrangement links TRBV7-9 to TRBJ2-2; 10 bases are a match to TRBD2. The length of the CDR3 is 16 residues. The ends lost 2 bases at V and 7 bases at J; junction bases unmatched: 7. Germline-derived CDR1 and CDR2 are SEHNR and FQNEAQ (reference sequence). CDR3 sequence: CASSLPLAGAHGELFF. CDR3 nucleotide sequence: TGTGCCAGCAGCTTACCGCTAGCGGGAGCCCACGGGGAGCTGTTTTTT.

Only a few counts were recorded for this clonotype. This chain links TRBV4-2 with TRBJ1-2, with D possibly being TRBD1 (6 bases). V lost 2 bases and J lost 1, with 11 bases in between. This CDR3 spans 15 amino acids. Per the germline V gene, CDR1 is LGHNA and CDR2 is YNFKEQ. CDR3 region: CASSQLGQFNYGYTF. For the CDR3, the DNA is TGTGCCAGCAGCCAACTCGGACAGTTTAACTATGGCTACACCTTC.

This sequence joins TRBV7-2 and TRBJ2-5, with 11 bases lining up with TRBD2. The CDR3 consists of 16 residues. Losses at the gene ends were 3 bases for V and 11 bases for J; bases not matched to a gene: 14. Germline values: CDR1 SGHTA, CDR2 FQGNSA. In nucleotides, the CDR3 is TGTGCCAGCAGCTTGCCGGGACTAGCGGTTTACAATGAGCAGTACTTC. The encoded protein is CASSLPGLAVYNEQYF.

As to this clonotype: A junction boundary mismatches the germline segment, possibly from a read error. The genes are TRBV12-3 or TRBV12-4 and TRBJ2-3; D call uncertain. The length of the CDR3 is 14 residues. This CDR3 is CASSFSGPTDMQYF. Here the CDR3 DNA reads TGTGCCAGCAGTTTCAGTGGGCCCACAGATATGCAGTATTTT.

The chain uses TRBV10-3 and TRBJ1-5; perhaps TRBD1 as D (6 bases). V was trimmed by 3 bases and J by 5 bases, leaving 8 bases between them. Germline values: CDR1 ENHRY, CDR2 SYGVKD. This CDR3 comprises 13 residues. The CDR3 is CAISEGGHQPQHF. CDR3 coding DNA: TGTGCCATCAGTGAAGGGGGGCATCAGCCCCAGCATTTT.

The gene calls are TRBV21-1 and TRBJ2-3; the table's D call, TRBD2, has no DNA check behind it. TRBV21-1 has pseudogene status. The CDR3 is made up of 16 amino acids. The CDR3 here is CASGKRTSGTTDTQYF. CDR3 DNA: TGTGCCAGCGGCAAAAGGACTAGCGGGACCACGGATACGCAGTATTTT.

This chain joins TRBV20-1 and TRBJ1-5, with D perhaps matching TRBD1 (6 bases). The CDR3 extends over 17 amino acids. Between the trimmed V and J ends, which lost 0 bases and 2 bases, there was a span of 17 bases. CDR1 is DFQATT and CDR2 is SNEGSKA in the germline V gene (reference sequence). The CDR3 DNA sequence: TGCAGTGCTAGAGACCTGAACAGGGTTAACGGCAATCAGCCCCAGCATTTT. Encoded protein: CSARDLNRVNGNQPQHF.

This clonotype was seen more than once but under ten times. The V gene is TRBV20-1, the J gene TRBJ2-5, with 11 positions matching TRBD1. The CDR3 consists of 14 residues. V was clipped by 6 bases and J by 11 bases; unmatched bases: 14. Per germline, CDR1 DFQATT and CDR2 SNEGSKA (reference sequence). Here the CDR3 DNA reads TGCAGTGCCAGGGGGGGGACAGGGGGTAAAGAGCAGTACTTC. This gives the protein CSARGGTGGKEQYF.